This TCR beta chain is drawn from a study of neurological immune-mediated disorders. The germline gives CDR1 MNHNY, CDR2 SVGAGI (reference sequence). The CDR3 length is 13 residues. Between the trimmed V and J ends, which lost 6 bases and 6 bases, there was a span of 12 bases. Study-level findings and limits: Repertoires from 18 of 34 multiple sclerosis patients grouped phylogenetically into a related-CDR3 cluster, suggesting a possible signature.

This clonotype is medium-sized. Its antigen is undetermined. Each CDR3 protein is one row after TCRdb ran MiXCR on the 5' RACE reads. The table has approximately 38,000 distinct CDR3 sequences, about 2.5% seen once; the top ten hold 2% to 2.5%. The receptor comes from a man between 45 and 60 years old with multiple sclerosis. J is TRBJ2-1 and V is TRBV6-6, with D perhaps TRBD2 (6 bases). Sequences were obtained from PBMCs. CDR3 nucleotides: TGTGCCAGCAGGGGACTCGACGGCAATGAGCAGTTCTTC. Its protein product is CASRGLDGNEQFF.